A selection of T cell receptor beta chains follows, all from one sample in a study of blood T cell repertoires in COVID-19. Libraries were prepared by immunoSEQ multiplex PCR; TCRdb keeps only in-frame clonotypes and omits some of them. Here the sample spans roughly 180,000 clones, roughly 90% being singletons. Sequenced: PBMCs or T cells enriched from blood (not recorded which). All receptors come from a woman in her 30s who had recovered from COVID-19. The CDR3 runs from the conserved cysteine through the conserved F or W. The D gene is left open where the match is weak. Size tells how often a clone was seen (once, few, many) or the class of an expanded clone, and some rows leave it out.

cdr3_aa	cdr3_nt	clone_size	d_call	j_call	v_call
CASSPVDTSETQYF	TGTGCCAGCTCACCAGTGGACACAAGTGAGACCCAGTACTTC	.	.	TRBJ2-5	TRBV18
CATRDRVGGTEAFF	TGTGCCACCAGGGATCGCGTTGGCGGCACTGAAGCTTTCTTT	.	.	TRBJ1-1	TRBV24-1
CASSQDQISGVSYSEQYF	TGTGCCAGCAGCCAAGATCAGATTAGCGGGGTCTCCTATAGCGAGCAGTACTTC	.	TRBD2	TRBJ2-7	TRBV4-2
CASSVTPGQGNYGYTF	TGTGCCAGCAGCGTAACACCGGGACAGGGAAACTATGGCTACACCTTC	.	TRBD1	TRBJ1-2	TRBV7-6
CASSENREWAGELFF	TGTGCCAGCAGTGAAAACAGGGAGTGGGCCGGGGAGCTGTTTTTT	.	.	TRBJ2-2	TRBV6-1
CASSAGTVTENTIYF	TGTGCCAGCAGCGCGGGTACAGTGACTGAAAACACCATATATTTT	.	.	TRBJ1-3	TRBV4-2
CASSMTGVSYEQYF	TGTGCCAGTAGTATGACAGGGGTTTCCTACGAGCAGTACTTC	.	TRBD1	TRBJ2-7	TRBV19
CASSELGGPYTEAFF	TGTGCCAGCAGTGAACTTGGGGGCCCTTACACTGAAGCTTTCTTT	.	.	TRBJ1-1	TRBV2
CATSAVGTGDTGELFF	TGTGCCACCAGTGCTGTCGGGACAGGGGACACCGGGGAGCTGTTTTTT	.	TRBD1	TRBJ2-2	TRBV24-1
CASSRLAGGSVDTQYF	TGTGCCAGCAGCCGACTAGCGGGGGGTTCAGTAGATACGCAGTATTTT	.	TRBD2	TRBJ2-3	TRBV3-1/TRBV3-2
CASSPGEPNSPLHF	TGTGCCAGCAGCCCAGGGGAACCTAATTCACCCCTCCACTTT	.	.	TRBJ1-6	TRBV9
CASSKVPGQGNTIYF	TGTGCCAGCAGCAAAGTCCCGGGACAAGGAAACACCATATATTTT	.	.	TRBJ1-3	TRBV6-2/TRBV6-3
CASSMGLAGVSSYNEQFF	TGTGCCAGTAGTATGGGACTAGCGGGAGTCAGCTCCTACAATGAGCAGTTCTTC	.	TRBD2	TRBJ2-1	TRBV19
CASSLIPHRDGYTF	TGTGCCAGCAGTCTTATTCCCCATCGGGATGGCTACACCTTC	.	.	TRBJ1-2	TRBV6-4
CASSLEGARDQPQHF	TGTGCCAGCAGCTTAGAGGGGGCGCGTGATCAGCCCCAGCATTTT	.	TRBD1	TRBJ1-5	TRBV7-9
CASSPDPGLNSNQPQHF	TGTGCCAGCAGTCCAGACCCGGGACTGAATAGCAATCAGCCCCAGCATTTT	.	.	TRBJ1-5	TRBV6-6
CASSPGGSYEQYF	TGTGCCAGCTCACCAGGCGGCTCCTACGAGCAGTACTTC	.	.	TRBJ2-7	TRBV18
CASSVDPSGYNEQFF	TGTGCCAGCAGCGTAGATCCTAGCGGTTACAATGAGCAGTTCTTC	.	TRBD2	TRBJ2-1	TRBV9
CASSRGGQGGYTF	TGTGCCAGCAGCCGAGGGGGTCAGGGTGGCTACACCTTC	.	.	TRBJ1-2	TRBV7-2
CASSPKLAGGPNGELFF	TGCGCCAGCAGCCCCAAACTAGCGGGGGGGCCAAACGGGGAGCTGTTTTTT	.	TRBD2	TRBJ2-2	TRBV4-3
CASSEWGQGVHGYTF	TGTGCCAGCAGTGAATGGGGACAGGGGGTTCATGGCTACACCTTC	.	TRBD1	TRBJ1-2	TRBV6-1
CASSTRGGSYGYTF	TGTGCCAGCAGCACCCGGGGGGGGTCCTATGGCTACACCTTC	.	.	TRBJ1-2	TRBV9
CASRPGTGVDIQYF	TGTGCCAGCAGGCCTGGGACAGGGGTGGACATTCAGTACTTC	.	TRBD1	TRBJ2-4	TRBV6-2/TRBV6-3
CASSRGGRYNSPLHF	TGTGCCAGCAGTAGGGGAGGACGATATAATTCACCCCTCCACTTT	once	.	TRBJ1-6	TRBV25-1
CASSADRGHQPQHF	TGTGCCAGCAGCGCTGACAGGGGTCATCAGCCCCAGCATTTT	.	TRBD1	TRBJ1-5	TRBV6-5
CASSLYRGTTNEKLFF	TGTGCCAGCAGTTTGTACAGGGGAACAACTAATGAAAAACTGTTTTTT	.	TRBD1	TRBJ1-4	TRBV27
CAWSRGGGYGYTF	TGTGCCTGGAGCAGGGGTGGCGGGTATGGCTACACCTTC	.	.	TRBJ1-2	TRBV30
CASSTPFGQVDNSPLHF	TGTGCCAGTAGTACGCCATTCGGACAGGTTGATAATTCACCCCTCCACTTT	.	TRBD1	TRBJ1-6	TRBV19
CASSPDRGVGGYTF	TGTGCCAGCAGCCCTGACAGGGGAGTGGGAGGCTACACCTTC	.	TRBD1	TRBJ1-2	TRBV7-2
CASSDTGPEKLFF	TGTGCCAGCAGTGATACAGGTCCTGAAAAACTGTTTTTT	few	.	TRBJ1-4	TRBV2
CASSMMDSFSSYNEQFF	TGTGCCAGTAGTATGATGGACTCCTTTAGCTCCTACAATGAGCAGTTCTTC	once	.	TRBJ2-1	TRBV19
CASSGGAGGATGELFF	TGTGCCAGCAGTGGAGGCGCCGGAGGGGCCACCGGGGAGCTGTTTTTT	.	.	TRBJ2-2	TRBV2
CASNRQGSQETQYF	TGTGCCAGCAACCGACAGGGGTCGCAAGAGACCCAGTACTTC	.	TRBD1	TRBJ2-5	TRBV3-1/TRBV3-2
CASSRGTSGSYEQYF	TGTGCCAGCAGCCGCGGGACTAGCGGATCCTACGAGCAGTACTTC	.	TRBD2	TRBJ2-7	TRBV7-9
CASSPGGADYGYTF	TGTGCCAGCAGCCCAGGGGGCGCAGACTATGGCTACACCTTC	.	TRBD1	TRBJ1-2	TRBV7-3
CASRDSDRPRGGYTF	TGTGCCAGCAGGGACTCGGACAGGCCAAGGGGGGGCTACACCTTC	.	TRBD1	TRBJ1-2	TRBV27
CASSSPGQAKTEAFF	TGTGCCAGCAGCTCACCGGGACAGGCGAAAACTGAAGCTTTCTTT	.	TRBD1	TRBJ1-1	TRBV11-1
CASSSLGASSYEQYF	TGTGCCAGTAGCTCATTGGGGGCAAGCTCCTACGAGCAGTACTTC	once	.	TRBJ2-7	TRBV19
CASRTGSSTEAFF	TGTGCCAGCAGAACAGGGTCTAGCACTGAAGCTTTCTTT	.	.	TRBJ1-1	TRBV6-5
CASSLGSMNTEAFF	TGTGCCAGCAGCTTGGGCAGCATGAACACTGAAGCTTTCTTT	.	.	TRBJ1-1	TRBV7-2
CAWKQGTLNTEAFF	TGTGCCTGGAAACAGGGGACTTTGAACACTGAAGCTTTCTTT	few	TRBD1	TRBJ1-1	TRBV30
CASSVDFRGGNEKLFF	TGTGCCAGCAGCGTAGATTTCAGGGGCGGTAATGAAAAACTGTTTTTT	.	.	TRBJ1-4	TRBV9
CASSLASGGDYGYTF	TGTGCCAGCAGCTTAGCTTCAGGGGGCGACTATGGCTACACCTTC	.	TRBD1	TRBJ1-2	TRBV7-9
CASSQATGQPQHF	TGCGCCAGCAGCCAAGCTACAGGGCAGCCCCAGCATTTT	once	.	TRBJ1-5	TRBV4-1
CAISEQLAPNEQFF	TGTGCCATCAGTGAACAACTAGCCCCCAATGAGCAGTTCTTC	.	.	TRBJ2-1	TRBV10-3
CASSYSTGRDTEAFF	TGTGCCAGCAGTTACTCTACGGGAAGAGACACTGAAGCTTTCTTT	.	.	TRBJ1-1	TRBV6-5
CASSEATLEQYF	TGTGCCAGCAGTGAAGCGACACTCGAGCAGTACTTC	.	.	TRBJ2-7	TRBV2
CASKPGLAGTGELFF	TGTGCCAGCAAACCGGGACTAGCGGGGACCGGGGAGCTGTTTTTT	.	TRBD2	TRBJ2-2	TRBV2
CASSSGPGEGNTIYF	TGTGCCAGCAGTAGCGGTCCAGGTGAAGGAAACACCATATATTTT	.	.	TRBJ1-3	TRBV2
CASSRQGQLQAFF	TGTGCCAGCAGCCGCCAGGGACAGCTCCAAGCTTTCTTT	few	TRBD1	TRBJ1-1	TRBV3-1/TRBV3-2
CAISAGEGGTEAFF	TGTGCCATCAGCGCAGGGGAAGGGGGCACTGAAGCTTTCTTT	.	.	TRBJ1-1	TRBV10-3
CASSLGAGQETQYF	TGCGCCAGCAGCTTGGGGGCCGGACAGGAGACCCAGTACTTC	.	.	TRBJ2-5	TRBV5-1